Sequencing of this T cell receptor (beta chain) was carried out in a study of blood T cell repertoires in COVID-19. Whole-study context: Collection of acute and convalescent COVID-19 samples took place in the United States, Italy and Spain. The cDNA or gDNA used as material had been derived from T cells, B-cell-depleted T cells, or PBMCs.

Authors' data handling: Using reference gene primer amplification, nucleated cell counts were estimated. Produced via immunoSEQ multiplex PCR; TCRdb's table is partial and in-frame only. V and J calls and clone size are those listed in that table; D and trimming were worked out from the DNA. Of approximately 160,000 clones listed, 90% were seen once; the top ten hold 15% to 20%. Unmatched junction bases numbered 10, after V lost 2 bases and J lost 7 bases. CDR3 length: 16 residues. Germline V lookup: CDR1 SEHNR, CDR2 FQNEAQ (reference sequence). The sample comprised peripheral blood. This chain connects TRBV7-9 to TRBJ2-1; 8 bases map to TRBD2. The sequence was collected from a man aged 55-75 years with active or convalescent COVID-19. The CDR3 DNA reads as TGTGCCAGCAGCTTATATTACGGGACTAGTTATAATGAGCAGTTCTTC. This translates into CASSLYYGTSYNEQFF.